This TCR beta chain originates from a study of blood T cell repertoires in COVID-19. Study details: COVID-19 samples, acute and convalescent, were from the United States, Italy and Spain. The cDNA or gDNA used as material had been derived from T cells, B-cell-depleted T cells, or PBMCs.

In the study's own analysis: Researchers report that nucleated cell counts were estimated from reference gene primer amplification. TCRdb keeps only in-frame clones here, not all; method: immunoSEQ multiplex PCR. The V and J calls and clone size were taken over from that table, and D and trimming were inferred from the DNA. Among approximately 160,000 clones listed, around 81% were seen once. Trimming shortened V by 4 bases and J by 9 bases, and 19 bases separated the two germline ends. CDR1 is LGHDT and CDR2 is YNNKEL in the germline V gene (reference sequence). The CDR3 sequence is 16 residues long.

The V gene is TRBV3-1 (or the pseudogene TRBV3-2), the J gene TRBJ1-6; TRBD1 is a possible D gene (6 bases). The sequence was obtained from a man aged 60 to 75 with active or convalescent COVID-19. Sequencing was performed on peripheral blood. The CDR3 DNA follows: TGTGCCAGCAGCCCCCGGGGGGGCCTGCTTTTTTCACCCCTCCACTTT. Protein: CASSPRGGLLFSPLHF.